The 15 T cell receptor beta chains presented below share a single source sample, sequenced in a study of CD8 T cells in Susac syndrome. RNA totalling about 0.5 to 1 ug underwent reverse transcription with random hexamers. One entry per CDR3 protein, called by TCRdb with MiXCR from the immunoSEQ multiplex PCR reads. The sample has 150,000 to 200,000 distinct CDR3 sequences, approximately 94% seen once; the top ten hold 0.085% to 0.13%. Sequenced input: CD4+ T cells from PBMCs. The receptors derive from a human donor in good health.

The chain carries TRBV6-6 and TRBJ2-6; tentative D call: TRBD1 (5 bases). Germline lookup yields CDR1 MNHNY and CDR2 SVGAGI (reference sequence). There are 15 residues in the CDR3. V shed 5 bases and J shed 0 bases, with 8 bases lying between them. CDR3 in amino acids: CASSPQDSGANVLTF. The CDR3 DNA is TGTGCCAGCAGTCCACAGGACTCTGGGGCCAACGTCCTGACTTTC.

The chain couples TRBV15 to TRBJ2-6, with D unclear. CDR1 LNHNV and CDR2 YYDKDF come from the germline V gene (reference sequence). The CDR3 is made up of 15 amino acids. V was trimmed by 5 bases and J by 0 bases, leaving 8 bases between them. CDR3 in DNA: TGTGCCACCAGCGGTAGGCGCTCTGGGGCCAACGTCCTGACTTTC. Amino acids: CATSGRRSGANVLTF. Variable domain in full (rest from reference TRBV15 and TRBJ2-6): DAMVIQNPRYQVTQFGKPVTLSCSQTLNHNVMYWYQQKSSQAPKLLFHYYDKDFNNEADTPDNFQSRRPNTSFCFLDIRSPGLGDTAMYLCATSGRRSGANVLTFGAGSRLTVL.

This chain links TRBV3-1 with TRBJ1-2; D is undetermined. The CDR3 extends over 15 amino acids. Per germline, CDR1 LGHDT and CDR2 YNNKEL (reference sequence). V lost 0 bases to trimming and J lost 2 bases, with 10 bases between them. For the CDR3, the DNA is TGTGCCAGCAGCCAAGAGGCATACTCCAACTATGGCTACACCTTC. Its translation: CASSQEAYSNYGYTF.

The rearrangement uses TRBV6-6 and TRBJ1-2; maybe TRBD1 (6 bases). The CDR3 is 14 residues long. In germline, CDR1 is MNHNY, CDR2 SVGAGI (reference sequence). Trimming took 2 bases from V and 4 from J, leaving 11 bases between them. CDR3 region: CASSYTGSTYGYTF. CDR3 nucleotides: TGTGCCAGCAGTTACACAGGGTCTACCTATGGCTACACCTTC.

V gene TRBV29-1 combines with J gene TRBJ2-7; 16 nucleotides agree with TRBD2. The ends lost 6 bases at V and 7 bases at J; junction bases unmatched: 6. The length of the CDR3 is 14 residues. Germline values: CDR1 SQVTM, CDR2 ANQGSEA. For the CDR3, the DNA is TGCAGCGTCCGAGGGACTAGCGGGAGGGGTGAGCAGTACTTC. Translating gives CSVRGTSGRGEQYF.

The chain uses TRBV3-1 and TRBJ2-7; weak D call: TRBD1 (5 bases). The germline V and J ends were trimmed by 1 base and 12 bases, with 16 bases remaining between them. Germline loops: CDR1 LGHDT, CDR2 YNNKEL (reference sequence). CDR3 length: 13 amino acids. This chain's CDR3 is CASSQATTVGRYF. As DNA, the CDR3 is TGTGCCAGCAGCCAAGCAACGACAGTAGGTCGGTACTTC.

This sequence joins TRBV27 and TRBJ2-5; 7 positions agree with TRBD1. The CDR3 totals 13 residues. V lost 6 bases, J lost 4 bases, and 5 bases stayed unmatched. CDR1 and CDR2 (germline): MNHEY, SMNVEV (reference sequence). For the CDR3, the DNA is TGTGCCAGCAGCACGGGACAGAGAGAGACCCAGTACTTC. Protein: CASSTGQRETQYF.

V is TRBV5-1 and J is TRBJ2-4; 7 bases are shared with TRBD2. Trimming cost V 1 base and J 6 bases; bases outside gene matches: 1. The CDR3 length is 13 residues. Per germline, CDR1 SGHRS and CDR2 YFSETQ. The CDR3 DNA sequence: TGCGCCAGCAGCTTGTCGGGAGGAAACATTCAGTACTTC. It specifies CASSLSGGNIQYF. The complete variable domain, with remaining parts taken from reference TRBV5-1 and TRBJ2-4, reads KAGVTQTPRYLIKTRGQQVTLSCSPISGHRSVSWYQQTPGQGLQFLFEYFSETQRNKGNFPGRFSGRQFSNSRSEMNVSTLELGDSALYLCASSLSGGNIQYFGAGTRLSVL.

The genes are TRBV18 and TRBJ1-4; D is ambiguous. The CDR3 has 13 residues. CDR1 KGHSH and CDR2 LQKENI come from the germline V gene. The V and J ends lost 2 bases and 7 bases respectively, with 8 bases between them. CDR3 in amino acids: CASSPGDGEKLFF. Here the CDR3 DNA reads TGTGCCAGCTCACCAGGAGACGGTGAAAAACTGTTTTTT.

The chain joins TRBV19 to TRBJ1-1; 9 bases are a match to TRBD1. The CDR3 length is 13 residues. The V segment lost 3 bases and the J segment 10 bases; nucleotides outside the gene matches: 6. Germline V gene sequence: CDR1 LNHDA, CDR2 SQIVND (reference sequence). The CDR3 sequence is CASSIRDRVGAFF. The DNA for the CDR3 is TGTGCCAGTAGTATCCGGGACAGGGTTGGAGCTTTCTTT.

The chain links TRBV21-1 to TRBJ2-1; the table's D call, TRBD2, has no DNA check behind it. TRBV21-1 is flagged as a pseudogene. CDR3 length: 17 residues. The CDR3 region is CASSKGWSSGVVNEQFF. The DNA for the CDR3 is TGTGCCAGCAGCAAAGGGTGGTCTAGCGGAGTAGTCAATGAGCAGTTCTTC.

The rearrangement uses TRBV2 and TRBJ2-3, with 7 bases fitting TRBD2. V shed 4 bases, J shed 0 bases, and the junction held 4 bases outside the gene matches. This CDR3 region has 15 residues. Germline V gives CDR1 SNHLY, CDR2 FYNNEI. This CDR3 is CASSVLAVSTDTQYF. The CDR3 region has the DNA TGTGCCAGCAGTGTCCTAGCGGTTAGCACAGATACGCAGTATTTT.

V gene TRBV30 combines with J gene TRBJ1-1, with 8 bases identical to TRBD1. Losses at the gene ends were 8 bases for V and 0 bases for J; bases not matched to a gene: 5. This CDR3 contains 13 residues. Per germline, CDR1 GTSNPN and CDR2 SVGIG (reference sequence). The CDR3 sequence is CATRQGMNTEAFF. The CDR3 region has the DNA TGTGCCACCCGACAGGGGATGAACACTGAAGCTTTCTTT.

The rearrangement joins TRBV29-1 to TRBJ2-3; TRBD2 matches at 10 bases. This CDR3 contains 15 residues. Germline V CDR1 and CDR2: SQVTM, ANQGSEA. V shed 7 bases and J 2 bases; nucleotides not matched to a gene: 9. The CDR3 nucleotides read TGCAGCGGTTCGCCACTAGCGGGGATCACAGATACGCAGTATTTT. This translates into CSGSPLAGITDTQYF.

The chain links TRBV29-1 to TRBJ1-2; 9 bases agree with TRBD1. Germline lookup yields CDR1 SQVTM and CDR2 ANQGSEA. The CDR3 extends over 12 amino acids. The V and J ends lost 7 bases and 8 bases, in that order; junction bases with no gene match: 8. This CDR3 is CSAHDRGGGYTF. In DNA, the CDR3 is TGCAGCGCCCACGACAGGGGGGGAGGCTACACCTTC.